The 6 T cell receptor beta chains presented below share a single source sample, sequenced in a study of T cells in Graves' hyperthyroidism and ophthalmopathy. RNA transcripts provided the source from which TCR beta CDR3 regions were amplified. HTBI primers were employed in a first-round RT-PCR of the TCR CDR3. MiXCR, run by TCRdb on the multiplex PCR reads, gives a single entry per CDR3 protein. This table holds 300,000 to 400,000 distinct CDR3 sequences, approximately 18% found once. The sequencing sample was made of blood. The receptors were sampled from a woman aged 45-65 years with Graves' hyperthyroidism.

This clonotype was counted at least ten times. V usage is TRBV10-3 and J usage is TRBJ2-7; D could derive from TRBD1 or TRBD2 (7 bases each). This CDR3 contains 13 residues. Germline V lookup: CDR1 ENHRY, CDR2 SYGVKD. The germline V and J ends were trimmed by 6 bases and 7 bases, with 16 bases remaining between them. The CDR3 loop reads CAISEGTAGEQYF. Written as DNA, the CDR3 is TGTGCCATCAGCGAAGGGACAGCGGGGGAGCAGTACTTC.

This clonotype was detected once. A much larger clone differs from this one at a single base, so this may be a read error. The V call is TRBV11-2, the J call TRBJ2-1; 12 nucleotides line up with TRBD1. The germline CDR1 and CDR2 sequences are SGHAT and FQNNGV. CDR3 size: 14 residues. With V trimmed by 6 bases and J by 7 bases, 4 bases remained unmatched. CDR3 nucleotides: TGTGCCAGCAGGCCGGGACAGGGGGCGAATGAGCAGTTCTTC. Amino acids: CASRPGQGANEQFF.

The J gene is TRBJ2-7, the V gene TRBV7-7; perhaps TRBD1 as D (6 bases). Looked up from germline, CDR1 is SSHAT and CDR2 is FNYEAQ (reference sequence). This CDR3 has 13 amino acids. CDR3: CASSLVVGGEQYV. The CDR3 bases are TGTGCTAGCAGCTTGGTTGTAGGGGGAGAGCAGTACGTC.

The table lists this clonotype with many counts. The gene calls are TRBV11-2 and TRBJ2-3; the D call may be TRBD1 or TRBD2 (7 bases each). Trimming shortened V by 5 bases and J by 7 bases, and 19 bases separated the two germline ends. The V gene's germline CDR1 is SGHAT and CDR2 FQNNGV. This CDR3 region has 15 residues. The CDR3 coding sequence is TGTGCCAGCAGCCCACAGGTTCAGGGGGGGAATACGCAGTATTTT. This encodes CASSPQVQGGNTQYF.

This clonotype was seen only a few times. The genes are TRBV5-5 and TRBJ1-4, with unresolved D. Looked up from germline, CDR1 is SGHKS and CDR2 is YYEKEE (reference sequence). The CDR3 extends over 15 amino acids. The V gene lost 4 bases and the J gene lost 7 bases, with 17 bases spanning the gap. The chain's CDR3 is CASSPTTLDGEKLFF. The CDR3 nucleotides read TGTGCCAGCAGCCCGACGACACTGGACGGTGAAAAACTGTTTTTT.

The rearrangement links TRBV19 to TRBJ1-6; D is undetermined. The CDR3 runs 14 residues. Germline lookup yields CDR1 LNHDA and CDR2 SQIVND (reference sequence). Trimming stripped 4 bases from V and 8 bases from J, with 12 bases between. In DNA form, the CDR3 reads TGTGCCAGTAGTACAGACGGGGAGCATTCACCCCTCCACTTT. As protein: CASSTDGEHSPLHF.